This T cell receptor (beta chain) was found in a study of T cell responses to AZD1222 COVID-19 vaccine. Study-level information: Second doses at about 4 or about 12 weeks were pooled. General study points: The peak T cell response came first, and repertoires were sampled only after it. Mostly white British, mostly female donors; authors suggested clonal diversity may be underestimated.

Measured with immunoSEQ multiplex PCR; TCRdb has only the in-frame clones, and not every one. The sample includes more than 95,000 clones, about 89% of them seen just once. A single count supports this clone. The target antigen is unknown. The receptor comes from an adult in good health. The sequences come from peripheral blood, collected on day 0 of AZD1222 vaccination.

The CDR3 is CASSPSGGNSPLHF. The CDR3 DNA reads as TGTGCCAGCAGCCCCAGTGGGGGGAACTCACCCCTCCACTTT. The chain carries TRBV3-1 (or the pseudogene TRBV3-2) and TRBJ1-6; D possibly corresponds to TRBD1 (5 bases). The V end lost 4 bases, the J end lost 10 bases, and 14 bases lay between the germline ends. Germline CDR1 and CDR2: LGHDT and YNNKEL (reference sequence). This CDR3 has 14 amino acids.